Below, 26 T cell receptor beta chains from the same sample are listed, as sequenced in a study of T-cell memory formation after mild COVID-19 (dated by TCRdb to about 2021). Preparation of the library involved 5' RACE. Sequenced using an Illumina NovaSeq 6000. TCRdb cleaned the public reads at Q25 with fastp, built clones with MiXCR and kept in-frame beta chains. When rows share a CDR3 protein, they turn into one entry using the most common DNA and genes. For this sample there are about 560,000 distinct CDR3 sequences; 17% appear just once. The ten largest account for around 7.8% of the sample. Sequencing was performed on PBMCs or a T cell subset sorted from them (not recorded which). These TCRs come from an adult woman who had mild COVID-19 (a few samples of this study predate the infection). The sample titles of this study are shuffled in the database, so cell type and time point are left out; the donor was told from shared clones.

The chain carries TRBV2 and TRBJ2-5, with 9 bases that match TRBD1. The CDR3 has 17 amino acids. The germline V gene has CDR1 SNHLY and CDR2 FYNNEI. Unmatched junction bases numbered 17, after V lost 7 bases and J lost 5 bases. CDR3 sequence (DNA): TGTGCCAGCACTTCAAGGGCGGGCCGGGACAGGGACGAGACCCAGTACTTC. It specifies CASTSRAGRDRDETQYF. The full variable domain, rest sourced from reference TRBV2 and TRBJ2-5, is EPEVTQTPSHQVTQMGQEVILRCVPISNHLYFYWYRQILGQKVEFLVSFYNNEISEKSEIFDDQFSVERPDGSNFTLKIRSTKLEDSAMYFCASTSRAGRDRDETQYFGPGTRLLVL.

This clonotype was counted only a few times. The CDR3 is CASSQSWANQFF. CDR3 DNA: TGTGCCAGCAGCCAATCCTGGGCAAATCAGTTCTTC. The chain carries TRBV16 and TRBJ2-1; D is unclear. Looked up from germline, CDR1 is KGHSY and CDR2 is FQNENV. Trimming removed 0 bases from V and 13 bases from J, with 10 bases in between. CDR3 size: 12 residues.

This clonotype was counted only a few times. CDR3 coding DNA: TGTGCCAGCAGTCGCTCGACCATGGAAGAGACCCAGTACTTC. This gives the protein CASSRSTMEETQYF. The chain recombines TRBV6-2 or TRBV6-3 with TRBJ2-5, with unresolved D. Germline assignment: CDR1 MNHEY and CDR2 SVGEGT. This CDR3 is 14 amino acids long. V gave up 5 bases and J gave up 3 bases, with 13 bases separating them.

This clonotype was detected only a few times. The chain carries TRBV6-5 and TRBJ2-4; D might be TRBD2 (6 bases). The germline gives CDR1 MNHEY, CDR2 SVGAGI. CDR3 length equals 15 residues. V was trimmed by 5 bases and J by 6 bases, leaving 17 bases between them. CDR3 region: CASSPRAGGANIQYF. The DNA for the CDR3 is TGTGCCAGCAGTCCTCGGGCCGGGGGTGCAAACATTCAGTACTTC.

This clonotype occurred a few times. V and J are TRBV4-1 and TRBJ1-1, with D possibly being TRBD1 (5 bases). The CDR3 totals 13 residues. The germline gives CDR1 MGHRA, CDR2 YSYEKL. The germline V and J ends were trimmed by 0 bases and 6 bases, with 8 bases remaining between them. The CDR3 region has the DNA TGCGCCAGCAGCCAAGATCAGGGCGCTGAAGCTTTCTTT. Protein: CASSQDQGAEAFF.

This clonotype was seen ten or more times. This chain connects TRBV4-1 to TRBJ2-2, with D unresolved. Germline values: CDR1 MGHRA, CDR2 YSYEKL. The length of the CDR3 is 14 residues. V was cut by 0 bases and J by 4 bases, with 6 bases left in between. CDR3 DNA sequence: TGCGCCAGCAGCCAAGATAGGTCCACCGGGGAGCTGTTTTTT. Amino acid sequence: CASSQDRSTGELFF.

The rearrangement links TRBV11-3 to TRBJ2-1; the D gene is possibly TRBD2 (6 bases). The CDR3 runs to 15 residues. The germline CDR1 and CDR2 sequences are SGHNT and YENEEA. Trimming removed 1 base at V and 6 bases at J, with 13 bases between. Written as DNA, the CDR3 is TGTGCCAGCAGCTTAGGGAGGGCCCGGGGCAATGAGCAGTTCTTC. Residues: CASSLGRARGNEQFF.

The rearrangement uses TRBV20-1 and TRBJ2-5, with TRBD2 matching 15 bases. The germline CDR1 and CDR2 sequences are DFQATT and SNEGSKA (reference sequence). The CDR3 runs to 16 residues. V lost 0 bases to trimming and J lost 2 bases; unmatched junction nucleotides: 1. The CDR3 region has the DNA TGCAGTGCTAGAGATGGACTAGCGGGGGGGCAAGAGACCCAGTACTTC. Protein: CSARDGLAGGQETQYF.

A few counts support this clonotype. The gene calls are TRBV7-2 and TRBJ2-5; 10 bases are a match to TRBD1. The CDR3 is made up of 16 amino acids. CDR1 SGHTA and CDR2 FQGNSA come from the germline V gene. V was pared by 4 bases and J by 5 bases, with 10 bases of the junction left unmatched. This CDR3 reads CASSSVGTGVKETQYF. The CDR3 nucleotides read TGTGCCAGCAGCTCAGTCGGGACAGGGGTTAAGGAGACCCAGTACTTC.

In its sample, this clonotype was seen a few times. The V gene is TRBV9, the J gene TRBJ2-3; 9 positions match TRBD2. The germline CDR1 and CDR2 sequences are SGDLS and YYNGEE. V lost 2 bases to trimming and J lost 7 bases; unmatched junction nucleotides: 5. The CDR3 has 14 residues. The CDR3, as DNA: TGTGCCAGCAGCGTCGATAGCGGGGGTAATACGCAGTATTTT. Its translation is CASSVDSGGNTQYF. The full variable domain, completed using reference TRBV9 and TRBJ2-3, is DSGVTQTPKHLITATGQRVTLRCSPRSGDLSVYWYQQSLDQGLQFLIQYYNGEERAKGNILERFSAQQFPDLHSELNLSSLELGDSALYFCASSVDSGGNTQYFGPGTRLTVL.

This clonotype was seen a few times. This chain joins TRBV7-2 and TRBJ1-2; no firm D call. Germline CDR1 SGHTA, CDR2 FQGNSA. Trimming removed 2 bases from V and 7 bases from J, with 5 bases in between. This CDR3 region has 11 residues. Here the CDR3 reads CASSLYAGYTF. The CDR3 DNA follows: TGTGCCAGCAGCTTATATGCTGGCTACACCTTC.

The rearrangement links TRBV9 to TRBJ1-2, with 10 bases that match TRBD1. The CDR3 spans 16 residues. V lost 4 bases to trimming and J lost 2 bases; unmatched junction nucleotides: 8. Germline values: CDR1 SGDLS, CDR2 YYNGEE. The CDR3 nucleotides are TGTGCCAGCAGCTACCGGGACAGGGGCGAAAACTATGGCTACACCTTC. It yields the protein CASSYRDRGENYGYTF.

In this sample, this clonotype turned up a few times. CDR3 bases: TGTGCCAGCAGCAAAGTAAAAAATGCGATGTCAGATACGCAGTATTTT. Its protein product is CASSKVKNAMSDTQYF. This chain connects TRBV21-1 to TRBJ2-3. TRBV21-1 is shown as a pseudogene. The CDR3 length is 16 residues.

This clonotype appeared a few times. This sequence joins TRBV27 and TRBJ1-4; 8 positions agree with TRBD1. This CDR3 region has 16 residues. Germline lookup yields CDR1 MNHEY and CDR2 SMNVEV (reference sequence). The V gene end was trimmed by 4 bases and the J gene end by 5 bases; junction bases not matched to a gene: 9. The CDR3 is CASSSVRTGRNEKLFF. The CDR3 DNA sequence: TGTGCCAGCAGTTCCGTTCGGACAGGGCGAAATGAAAAACTGTTTTTT.

The rearrangement joins TRBV24-1 to TRBJ2-7; tentative D call: TRBD1 (5 bases). V was pared by 4 bases and J by 0 bases, with 9 bases between. This CDR3 region has 14 residues. The germline V gene has CDR1 KGHDR and CDR2 SFDVKD. CDR3 nucleotides: TGTGCCACCAGTGAATCGACAGCCTCCTACGAGCAGTACTTC. This sequence encodes CATSESTASYEQYF.

The chain joins TRBV12-3 or TRBV12-4 to TRBJ1-4, with a tentative D call TRBD1 (5 bases). There are 13 residues in the CDR3. V lost 6 bases, J lost 8 bases, and 13 bases lay in between. The CDR3 region is CASRTVLAEKLFF. The CDR3 DNA reads TGTGCCAGCAGGACAGTACTGGCCGAAAAACTGTTTTTT.

This chain links TRBV7-9 with TRBJ2-5, with TRBD2 as a possible D gene (7 bases). Germline V gene sequence: CDR1 SEHNR, CDR2 FQNEAQ (reference sequence). This CDR3 has 13 amino acids. Trimming stripped 5 bases from V and 4 bases from J, with 11 bases between. The CDR3 nucleotides read TGTGCCAGCAGCGCCCGGGGGGCAGAGACCCAGTACTTC. It codes for CASSARGAETQYF.

This clonotype was counted at least ten times. This chain uses TRBV7-9 with TRBJ1-5, with a tentative D call TRBD1 (5 bases). Looked up from germline, CDR1 is SEHNR and CDR2 is FQNEAQ (reference sequence). The CDR3 loop spans 14 amino acids. V lost 5 bases to trimming and J lost 3 bases, with 11 bases between them. This chain's CDR3 is CASSRDSLNQPQHF. The CDR3 DNA reads TGTGCCAGCAGCCGAGACAGTCTCAATCAGCCCCAGCATTTT.

The rearrangement joins TRBV10-3 to TRBJ1-1; maybe TRBD1 (5 bases). The CDR3 extends over 14 amino acids. V lost 2 bases and J 2 bases, leaving 9 bases between the germline ends. The V gene's germline CDR1 is ENHRY and CDR2 SYGVKD. The CDR3 loop reads CAISEVGVNTEAFF. CDR3 coding DNA: TGTGCCATCAGTGAGGTGGGGGTTAACACTGAAGCTTTCTTT.

Only a few counts were recorded for this clonotype. The chain uses TRBV7-2 and TRBJ2-1; 13 positions match TRBD2. CDR1 and CDR2 from the germline V gene are SGHTA and FQGNSA. V was pared by 1 base and J by 12 bases, with 0 bases of the junction left unmatched. The CDR3 is 13 residues long. The CDR3 here is CASSLGLAGGQFF. CDR3 in DNA: TGTGCCAGCAGCTTAGGACTAGCGGGGGGGCAGTTCTTC.

This clonotype was counted a few times. V and J are TRBV7-9 and TRBJ2-7, with D possibly being TRBD1 or TRBD2 (5 bases each). The germline CDR1 and CDR2 sequences are SEHNR and FQNEAQ (reference sequence). The CDR3 has 15 residues. V was trimmed by 5 bases and J by 6 bases, leaving 20 bases between them. The CDR3 protein is CASSPWDGTGGEQYF. Here the CDR3 DNA reads TGTGCCAGCAGCCCCTGGGACGGCACTGGGGGCGAGCAGTACTTC. Drawing the rest from reference TRBV7-9 and TRBJ2-7, the complete variable domain is DTGVSQNPRHKITKRGQNVTFRCDPISEHNRLYWYRQTLGQGPEFLTYFQNEAQLEKSRLLSDRFSAERPKGSFSTLEIQRTEQGDSAMYLCASSPWDGTGGEQYFGPGTRLTVT.

The table lists this clonotype with a few counts. The chain recombines TRBV4-3 with TRBJ2-1; 12 bases agree with TRBD1. Germline-derived CDR1 and CDR2 are LGHNA and YSLEER. The CDR3 is 21 residues long. V lost 3 bases and J lost 0; bases outside the gene matches: 15. For the CDR3, the DNA is TGCGCCAGCAGCCACCTTCTTTACGGGACAGGGGGCTCACACTCCTACAATGAGCAGTTCTTC. As protein: CASSHLLYGTGGSHSYNEQFF.

This clonotype was observed many times. The rearrangement joins TRBV20-1 to TRBJ2-3, with TRBD2 matching over 14 bases. V was pared by 2 bases and J by 6 bases, with 10 bases of the junction left unmatched. The CDR3 sequence is 17 residues long. From germline, CDR1 is DFQATT and CDR2 SNEGSKA (reference sequence). CDR3 residues: CSARTPGTSGSTDTQYF. In nucleotides, the CDR3 is TGCAGTGCTAGAACCCCCGGGACTAGCGGGAGTACCGATACGCAGTATTTT.

This clonotype turned up a few times. J is TRBJ1-2 and V is TRBV10-3; possibly TRBD1 for D (6 bases). Trimming shortened V by 6 bases and J by 6 bases, and 14 bases separated the two germline ends. The CDR3 consists of 13 residues. Germline assignment: CDR1 ENHRY and CDR2 SYGVKD. CDR3 DNA: TGTGCCATCAGCCTGGACAGAGCGAATGGCTACACCTTC. Encoded protein: CAISLDRANGYTF.

The chain recombines TRBV12-5 with TRBJ2-3; 8 bases line up with TRBD2. The ends lost 7 bases at V and 0 bases at J; junction bases unmatched: 15. This CDR3 is 18 amino acids long. Germline-derived CDR1 and CDR2 are LGHNT and FRNRAP. The CDR3 loop reads CASVHYAGGPSSTDTQYF. CDR3 in DNA: TGTGCTAGTGTTCACTATGCGGGAGGACCTTCTAGCACAGATACGCAGTATTTT.

The J gene is TRBJ1-2, the V gene TRBV12-3 or TRBV12-4; D possibly corresponds to TRBD1 (5 bases). The V end lost 6 bases, the J end lost 8 bases, and 16 bases lay between the germline ends. The CDR3 consists of 13 residues. DNA of the CDR3: TGTGCCAGCAGGGACCCAGGGAATCGAGGCTACACCTTC. Amino acid sequence: CASRDPGNRGYTF.